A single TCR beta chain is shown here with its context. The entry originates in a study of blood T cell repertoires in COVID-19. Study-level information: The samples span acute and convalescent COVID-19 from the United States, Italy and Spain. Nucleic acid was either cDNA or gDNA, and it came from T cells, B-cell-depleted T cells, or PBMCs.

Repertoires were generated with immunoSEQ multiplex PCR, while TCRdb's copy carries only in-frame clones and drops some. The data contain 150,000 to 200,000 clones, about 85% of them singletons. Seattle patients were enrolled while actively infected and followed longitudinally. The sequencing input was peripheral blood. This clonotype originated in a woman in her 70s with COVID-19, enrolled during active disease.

CDR3 amino acids: CASRQQGNTEAFF. In DNA, the CDR3 is TGTGCCAGCAGACAACAGGGGAACACTGAAGCTTTCTTT. The chain has TRBV6-4 and TRBJ1-1, with D perhaps TRBD1 (6 bases). V gave up 6 bases and J gave up 1 base, with 9 bases separating them. CDR3 size: 13 residues. CDR1 MRHNA and CDR2 SNTAGT come from the germline V gene.